This T cell receptor (beta chain) appears in the sequencing data of a study of OX40 agonist ivuxolimab in advanced cancers. For the study in its entirety: The costimulatory receptor OX40 (CD134) was targeted by ivuxolimab, a fully human IgG2 agonistic monoclonal antibody. Intravenous ivuxolimab was administered to patients every 2 weeks at six dose levels: 0.01, 0.1, 0.3, 1.5, 3 and 10 mg/kg. Of the roughly 52 dose-escalation patients, hepatocellular carcinoma was present in roughly 19, melanoma in around 15, renal cell carcinoma in 9 and head and neck cancer in 9. A male proportion of roughly 85% and a mean age of 60 years, ranging from roughly 23 to 90, were recorded for the dose-escalation cohort. Patients were allowed to have had prior anti-PD-1, anti-PD-L1 or anti-CTLA-4 therapy, and approximately 40% of the dose-escalation patients had been treated with checkpoint inhibitors. Partial responses were achieved by three dose-escalation patients, of whom one had hepatocellular carcinoma and two had cutaneous melanoma. Peripheral TCRbeta sequencing was intended to test whether TCR sequence diversity was altered and clonal T-cell expansion was caused by ivuxolimab. The paper reports the monotherapy dose-escalation portion (N of about 51 patients) of the phase I ivuxolimab trial. The paper as a whole reports these results and caveats: In the 0.1-3.0 mg/kg groups, partial responders had among the lowest normalized peripheral clonal expansion, particularly in CD8+ T cells. On average, CD8+ T cells showed more expanded clones than CD4+ T cells after ivuxolimab. At doses of 0.1 to 3.0 mg/kg, clonal expansion of both CD4+ and CD8+ T cells in blood was seen between baseline and week 6. Antigen specificity was not determined for the clonally expanded peripheral T cells. Low levels of normalized T-cell clonal expansion were also seen in some patients who did not respond.

For sequencing of the TCRbeta CDR3 region, genomic DNA was extracted from the sorted cells. The immunoSEQ Assay was used to sequence the TCRbeta CDR3 regions. TCRdb provides this immuneACCESS table in a form limited to in-frame rearrangements. Some clones are lacking; in checked studies, under half of them reflect an unresolved V gene, and why the rest are absent is not known. The sample table lists some 77,000 clones, approximately 85% of them with a count of one. Roughly 6% of the sample goes to the ten largest clones. Notes on this clone: The target of this receptor is not known. Base qualities are not provided; no much larger clone lies one nucleotide away.

The trial excluded patients who had a history of autoimmune disease or were on systemic immunosuppression. Peripheral blood for TCR sequencing was drawn from every dose cohort at baseline, at cycle 4 day 1 and at cycle 7 day 1. Samples came from an open-label, multicenter, first-in-human phase I dose-escalation trial of ivuxolimab. The trial enrolled adults with locally advanced or metastatic head and neck squamous cell, hepatocellular, melanoma or renal cell carcinoma. Before TCR sequencing, CD4+ and CD8+ T cells were separately sorted from peripheral blood. The sequenced sample was CD4+ or CD8+ T cells sorted from blood, obtained in a trial of the OX40 agonist ivuxolimab. This clonotype was sampled from an adult with an advanced solid tumor such as melanoma, head and neck, liver or kidney cancer.

The CDR3 region has the sequence CASRGTGDQPQHF. The DNA sequence is TGTGCCAGCAGAGGGACAGGGGATCAGCCCCAGCATTTT. This receptor chain uses TRBV6-5 and TRBJ1-5, and TRBD1 aligns with 10 junction nucleotides. V and J are trimmed by 6 bases and 5 bases, and the gene matches miss 1 base of the junction. The CDR3 goes from the cysteine to the phenylalanine over 13 residues. Solely the CDR3 DNA is kept, with 39 bases framed from the first base. CDR1 and CDR2 were assigned from the germline V gene as MNHEY and SVGAGI.